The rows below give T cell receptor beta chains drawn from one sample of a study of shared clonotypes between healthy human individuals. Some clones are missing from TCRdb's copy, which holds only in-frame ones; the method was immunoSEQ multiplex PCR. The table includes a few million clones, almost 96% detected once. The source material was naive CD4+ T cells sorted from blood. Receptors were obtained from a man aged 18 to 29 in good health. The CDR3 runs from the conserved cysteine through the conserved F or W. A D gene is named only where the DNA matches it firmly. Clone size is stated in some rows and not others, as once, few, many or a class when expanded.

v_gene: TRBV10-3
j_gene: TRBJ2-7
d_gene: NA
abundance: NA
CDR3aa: CAISESTDPYEQYF
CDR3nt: TGTGCCATCAGTGAGTCTACTGACCCCTACGAGCAGTACTTC

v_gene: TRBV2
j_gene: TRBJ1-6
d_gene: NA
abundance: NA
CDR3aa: CASSDRTEVSPLHF
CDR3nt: TGTGCCAGCAGTGATAGGACAGAAGTTTCACCCCTCCACTTT

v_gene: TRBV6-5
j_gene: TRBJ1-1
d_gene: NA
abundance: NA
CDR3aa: CASRNDRRGTEAFF
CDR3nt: TGTGCCAGCAGAAACGACAGGCGAGGGACTGAAGCTTTCTTT

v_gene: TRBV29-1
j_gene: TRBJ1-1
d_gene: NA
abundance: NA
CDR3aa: CSVQQEKNTEAFF
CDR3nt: TGCAGCGTTCAACAGGAGAAGAACACTGAAGCTTTCTTT

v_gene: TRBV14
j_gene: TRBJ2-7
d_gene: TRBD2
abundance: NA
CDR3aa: CASSKGLAHEQYF
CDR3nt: TGTGCCAGCAGCAAGGGACTAGCCCACGAGCAGTACTTC

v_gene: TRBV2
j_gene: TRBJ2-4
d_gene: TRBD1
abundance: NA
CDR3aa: CASSGGGTGGNIQYF
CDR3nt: TGTGCCAGCAGTGGAGGCGGGACAGGAGGAAACATTCAGTACTTC

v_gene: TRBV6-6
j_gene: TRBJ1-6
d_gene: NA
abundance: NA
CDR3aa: CASSPHRDNNSPLHF
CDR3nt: TGTGCCAGCAGTCCCCACAGGGATAATAATTCACCCCTCCACTTT

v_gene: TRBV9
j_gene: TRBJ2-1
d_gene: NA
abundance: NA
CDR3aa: CASSVRGREHEQFF
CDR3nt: TGTGCCAGCAGCGTAAGGGGCAGGGAACATGAGCAGTTCTTC

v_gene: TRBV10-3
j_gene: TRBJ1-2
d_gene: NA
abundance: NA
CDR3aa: CAIRDGVGYTF
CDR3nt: TGTGCCATCAGAGATGGGGTCGGCTACACCTTC

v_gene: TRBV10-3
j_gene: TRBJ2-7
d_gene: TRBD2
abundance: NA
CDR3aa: CAISESTRAGQYF
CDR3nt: TGTGCCATCAGTGAGTCGACCAGAGCGGGACAGTACTTC

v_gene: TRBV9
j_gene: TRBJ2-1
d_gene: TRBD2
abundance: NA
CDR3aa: CASSAEGLLIGDDEQFF
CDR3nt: TGTGCCAGCAGCGCAGAGGGACTATTAATAGGGGACGATGAGCAGTTCTTC

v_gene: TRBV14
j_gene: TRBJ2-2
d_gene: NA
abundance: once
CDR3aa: CASSPFITGELFF
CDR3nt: TGTGCCAGCAGCCCTTTTATCACCGGGGAGCTGTTTTTT

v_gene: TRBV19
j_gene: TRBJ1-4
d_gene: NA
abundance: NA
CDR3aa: CASSRVNEKLFF
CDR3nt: TGTGCCAGCTCACGGGTAAACGAAAAACTGTTTTTT

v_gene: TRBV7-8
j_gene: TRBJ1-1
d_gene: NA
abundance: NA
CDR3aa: CASSRRQAATEAFF
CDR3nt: TGTGCCAGCAGCCGAAGACAGGCAGCCACTGAAGCTTTCTTT

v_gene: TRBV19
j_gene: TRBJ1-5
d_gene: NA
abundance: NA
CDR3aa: CASRDSNQPQHF
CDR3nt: TGTGCCAGTAGGGACAGCAATCAGCCCCAGCATTTT

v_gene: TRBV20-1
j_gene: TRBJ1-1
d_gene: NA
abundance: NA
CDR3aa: CSATRGTEAFF
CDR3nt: TGCAGTGCTACTAGAGGGACTGAAGCTTTCTTT

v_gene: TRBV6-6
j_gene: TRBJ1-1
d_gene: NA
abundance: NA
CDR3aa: CASSYLQKNTEAFF
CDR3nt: TGTGCCAGCAGTTACCTACAAAAGAACACTGAAGCTTTCTTT

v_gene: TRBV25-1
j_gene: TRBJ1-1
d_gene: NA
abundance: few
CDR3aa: CASSEWGRKPFF
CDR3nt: TGTGCCAGCAGTGAGTGGGGAAGGAAACCTTTCTTT

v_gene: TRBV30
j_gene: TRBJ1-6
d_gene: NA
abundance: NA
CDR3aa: CAWTTASSSYNSPLHF
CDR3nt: TGTGCCTGGACGACAGCCTCGAGCTCCTATAATTCACCCCTCCACTTT

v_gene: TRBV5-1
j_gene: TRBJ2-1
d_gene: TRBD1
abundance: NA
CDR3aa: CASSSIQGNEQFF
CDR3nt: TGCGCCAGCAGCTCAATACAGGGGAATGAGCAGTTCTTC

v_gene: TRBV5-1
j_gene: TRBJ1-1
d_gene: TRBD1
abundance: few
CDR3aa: CASSLEGGNTEAFF
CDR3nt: TGCGCCAGCAGCTTGGAAGGGGGCAACACTGAAGCTTTCTTT

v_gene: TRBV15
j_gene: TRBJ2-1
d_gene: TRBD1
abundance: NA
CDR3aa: CATSSLGQAYNEQFF
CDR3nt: TGTGCCACCAGCAGTTTGGGACAGGCCTACAATGAGCAGTTCTTC

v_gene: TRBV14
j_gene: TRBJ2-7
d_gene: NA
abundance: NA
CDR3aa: CASSPDYYEQYF
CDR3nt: TGTGCCAGCAGCCCTGACTACTACGAGCAGTACTTC

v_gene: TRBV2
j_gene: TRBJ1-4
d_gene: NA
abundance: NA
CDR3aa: CASTPGGFDNEKLFF
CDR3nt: TGTGCCAGCACTCCCGGAGGCTTTGATAATGAAAAACTGTTTTTT

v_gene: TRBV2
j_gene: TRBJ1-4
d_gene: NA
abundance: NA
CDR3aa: CASSERPINEKLFF
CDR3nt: TGTGCCAGCAGTGAAAGACCGATTAATGAAAAACTGTTTTTT

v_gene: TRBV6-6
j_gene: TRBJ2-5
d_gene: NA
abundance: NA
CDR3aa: CASSSPGTGETQYF
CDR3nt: TGTGCCAGCAGTTCTCCGGGGACCGGAGAGACCCAGTACTTC

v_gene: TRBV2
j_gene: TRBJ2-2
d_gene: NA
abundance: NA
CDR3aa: CASSIDTGELFF
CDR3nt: TGTGCCAGCAGTATTGACACCGGGGAGCTGTTTTTT

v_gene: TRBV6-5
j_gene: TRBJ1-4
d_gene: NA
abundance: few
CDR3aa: CASSYGEKLFF
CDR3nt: TGTGCCAGCAGTTACGGAGAAAAACTGTTTTTT

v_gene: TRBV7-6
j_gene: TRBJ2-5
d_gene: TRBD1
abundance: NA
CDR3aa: CASSLAGQVQETQYF
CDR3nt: TGTGCCAGCAGCTTAGCGGGACAGGTTCAAGAGACCCAGTACTTC

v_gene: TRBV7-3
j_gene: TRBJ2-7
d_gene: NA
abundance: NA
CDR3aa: CASSLSGTGYEQYF
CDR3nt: TGTGCCAGCAGTTTATCCGGGACTGGCTACGAGCAGTACTTC

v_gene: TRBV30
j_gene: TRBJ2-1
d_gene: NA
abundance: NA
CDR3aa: CAWRERDEQFF
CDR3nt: TGTGCCTGGAGAGAAAGGGATGAGCAGTTCTTC

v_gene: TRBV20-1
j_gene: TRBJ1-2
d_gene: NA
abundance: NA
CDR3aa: CSARDPGYTF
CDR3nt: TGCAGTGCCAGGGACCCCGGCTACACCTTC

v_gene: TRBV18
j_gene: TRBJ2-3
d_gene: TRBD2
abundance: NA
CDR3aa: CASSPGLAGADTQYF
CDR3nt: TGTGCCAGCTCACCGGGACTAGCGGGCGCAGATACGCAGTATTTT

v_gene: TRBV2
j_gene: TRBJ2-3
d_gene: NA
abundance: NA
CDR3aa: CASSALVGTQYF
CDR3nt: TGTGCCAGCAGTGCCCTCGTTGGGACGCAGTATTTT

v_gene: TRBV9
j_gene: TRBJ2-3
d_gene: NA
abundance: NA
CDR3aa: CASSLLQGTDTQYF
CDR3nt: TGTGCCAGCAGCCTATTACAGGGTACAGATACGCAGTATTTT

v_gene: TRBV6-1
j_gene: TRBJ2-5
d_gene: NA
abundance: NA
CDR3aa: CATSGTWKETQYF
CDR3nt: TGTGCCACCTCCGGGACCTGGAAAGAGACCCAGTACTTC

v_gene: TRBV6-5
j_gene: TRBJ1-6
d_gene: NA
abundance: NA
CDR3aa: CASSYLTVYNSPLHF
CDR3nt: TGTGCCAGCAGTTACTTGACCGTTTATAATTCACCCCTCCACTTT

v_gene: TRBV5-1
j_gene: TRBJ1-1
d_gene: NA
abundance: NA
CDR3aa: CASSLTPGNTEAFF
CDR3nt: TGCGCCAGCAGCTTGACCCCGGGGAACACTGAAGCTTTCTTT

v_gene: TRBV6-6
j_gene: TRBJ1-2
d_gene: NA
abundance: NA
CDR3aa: CASWRKAGYTF
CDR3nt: TGTGCCAGCTGGAGAAAGGCCGGCTACACCTTC

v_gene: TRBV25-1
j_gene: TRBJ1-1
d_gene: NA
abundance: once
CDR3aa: CASKGNTEAFF
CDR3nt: TGTGCCAGCAAAGGGAACACTGAAGCTTTCTTT

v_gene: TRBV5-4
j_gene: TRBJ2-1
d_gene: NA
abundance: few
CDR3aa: CASRSGSSYNEQFF
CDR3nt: TGTGCCAGCAGGTCAGGGAGCTCCTACAATGAGCAGTTCTTC

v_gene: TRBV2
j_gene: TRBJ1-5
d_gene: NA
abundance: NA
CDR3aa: CASSDRIYNQPQHF
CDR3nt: TGTGCCAGCAGTGACAGGATATACAATCAGCCCCAGCATTTT

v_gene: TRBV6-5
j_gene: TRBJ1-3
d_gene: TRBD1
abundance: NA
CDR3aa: CASSYSLGQGANTIYF
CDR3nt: TGTGCCAGCAGTTACTCCCTCGGACAGGGGGCGAACACCATATATTTT

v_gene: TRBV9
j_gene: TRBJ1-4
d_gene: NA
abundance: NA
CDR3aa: CASSVGATNEKLFF
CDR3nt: TGTGCCAGCAGCGTGGGGGCAACTAATGAAAAACTGTTTTTT

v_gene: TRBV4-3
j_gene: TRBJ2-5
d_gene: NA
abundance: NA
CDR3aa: CASSQAEAGAETQYF
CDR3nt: TGCGCCAGCAGCCAAGCGGAGGCAGGGGCAGAGACCCAGTACTTC

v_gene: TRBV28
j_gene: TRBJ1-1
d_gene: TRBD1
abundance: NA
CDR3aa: CASRVGTGVGTEAFF
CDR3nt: TGTGCCAGCAGGGTCGGGACAGGGGTTGGGACTGAAGCTTTCTTT

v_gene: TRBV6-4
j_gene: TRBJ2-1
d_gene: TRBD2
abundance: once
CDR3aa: CASSDSELAGSYNEQFF
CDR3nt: TGTGCCAGCAGTGACTCAGAACTAGCGGGTTCCTACAATGAGCAGTTCTTC

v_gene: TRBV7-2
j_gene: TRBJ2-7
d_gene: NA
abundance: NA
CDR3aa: CASSSGTYYEQYF
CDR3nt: TGTGCCAGCAGCTCCGGGACTTACTACGAGCAGTACTTC

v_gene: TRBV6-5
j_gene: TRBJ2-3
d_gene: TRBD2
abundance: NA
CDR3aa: CASRSSWRGLHTQYF
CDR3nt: TGTGCCAGCAGAAGTAGCTGGAGGGGACTACATACGCAGTATTTT

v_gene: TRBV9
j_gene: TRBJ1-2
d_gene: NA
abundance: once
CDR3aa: CASSPEGVYGYTF
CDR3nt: TGTGCCAGCAGCCCGGAGGGTGTCTATGGCTACACCTTC